This T cell receptor (beta chain) was sequenced during a study of T-cell reconstitution after alpha-beta-depleted transplantation in children. Study-wide points: Expanded graft clones numbering several hundred reportedly gave rise to alpha-beta T cells about two months after transplant. Surviving recipient cells, namely T cells and thymic progenitors, were the source of high day-60 TCRbeta diversity in some patients. A year post-transplant, T-cell counts and diversity derived mostly from newly produced T cells.

Trimming took 5 bases from V and 6 from J, leaving 13 bases between them. This CDR3 has 14 residues. Looked up from germline, CDR1 is LNHNV and CDR2 is YYDKDF (reference sequence). As to this clonotype: What it binds is not known.

Preparation of the TCRbeta library used unique molecular identifiers. TCRdb redid the calling of the PCR reads with MiXCR, one entry per CDR3 protein. The profile covers hundreds of thousands of distinct CDR3 sequences, with 16% appearing a single time and about 32% taken by the ten largest. The sequencing here drew on PBMCs, mostly from graft donor cells, taken 360 days after TCRalphabeta/CD19-depleted stem cell transplant. J is TRBJ2-2 and V is TRBV15, with unresolved D. The clonotype was recovered from a boy younger than two who had a stem cell transplant for Wiskott-Aldrich syndrome, so the T cells may come from the graft donor. The CDR3 protein is CATSHPQSPGELFF. The CDR3 DNA sequence: TGTGCCACCAGCCACCCCCAAAGCCCCGGGGAGCTGTTTTTT.